The 32 T cell receptor beta chains in this list originate from one sample, sequenced in a study of T-cell memory formation after mild COVID-19. TCRdb processed the 5' RACE reads anew with MiXCR; each CDR3 protein has one entry. The sample holds 450,000 or so distinct CDR3 sequences, over 15% seen once. The sample taken for sequencing was PBMCs or a T cell subset sorted from them (not recorded which). These receptors all come from an adult woman who had mild COVID-19 (a few samples of this study predate the infection). Cell type and time point are not known.

In its sample, this clonotype was seen many times. The gene calls are TRBV5-6 and TRBJ2-1, with TRBD2 matching over 10 bases. CDR1 is SGHDT and CDR2 is YYEEEE in the germline V gene. CDR3 size: 11 residues. The V gene end was trimmed by 5 bases and the J gene end by 10 bases; junction bases not matched to a gene: 0. This chain's CDR3 is CASRTSGEQFF. Written as DNA, the CDR3 is TGTGCCAGCAGGACTAGCGGGGAGCAGTTCTTC.

The chain is built from TRBV16 and TRBJ1-1; tentative D call: TRBD1 (6 bases). CDR3 length equals 14 residues. V was pared by 4 bases and J by 6 bases, with 15 bases between. Germline CDR1 reads KGHSY; CDR2 reads FQNENV. This CDR3 reads CASSRYRVRPEAFF. CDR3 DNA: TGTGCCAGCAGCCGATACAGGGTCCGGCCTGAAGCTTTCTTT.

The chain joins TRBV19 to TRBJ1-2; D call uncertain. Trimming shortened V by 9 bases and J by 4 bases, and 15 bases separated the two germline ends. CDR3 length equals 13 residues. Germline V gene data show CDR1 as LNHDA and CDR2 as SQIVND (reference sequence). The CDR3 sequence is CASLRDEVYGYTF. The CDR3 DNA reads as TGTGCCAGCCTTCGGGATGAGGTCTATGGCTACACCTTC.

Only a few counts were recorded for this clonotype. The rearrangement links TRBV4-1 to TRBJ2-7; 8 positions agree with TRBD1. The CDR3 loop spans 14 amino acids. V gave up 0 bases and J gave up 6 bases; unmatched junction bases: 4. CDR1 is MGHRA, CDR2 YSYEKL, per germline. The DNA of the CDR3 is TGCGCCAGCAGCCAAGATGTCACAGGGGGCGAGCAGTACTTC. This translates into CASSQDVTGGEQYF.

The chain is built from TRBV6-2 or TRBV6-3 and TRBJ1-6; D is uncertain. Germline-derived CDR1 and CDR2 are MNHEY and SVGEGT. The CDR3 runs 14 residues. The V and J ends lost 8 bases and 8 bases respectively, with 16 bases between them. CDR3 in amino acids: CASSPRRGDSPLHF. The CDR3 DNA is TGTGCCAGCTCCCCCCGGCGGGGAGATTCACCCCTCCACTTT.

This chain links TRBV18 with TRBJ1-5; D may be TRBD1 (6 bases). The CDR3 loop spans 14 amino acids. The V and J ends lost 4 bases and 6 bases respectively, with 13 bases between them. Germline loops: CDR1 KGHSH, CDR2 LQKENI. The CDR3 nucleotides are TGTGCCAGCTCACTTCGACAGGCGAGTCAGCCCCAGCATTTT. Protein: CASSLRQASQPQHF.

This clonotype has only a few counts. The chain employs TRBV2 and TRBJ1-2, with TRBD1 matching 8 bases. The germline V gene encodes CDR1 SNHLY and CDR2 FYNNEI. The CDR3 is made up of 14 amino acids. Trimming took 4 bases from V and 4 from J; bases not matched to a gene: 5. The CDR3 DNA sequence: TGTGCCAGCAGTGGGGCAGGGGGCGCCTATGGCTACACCTTC. It specifies CASSGAGGAYGYTF. The complete variable domain, with remaining parts taken from reference TRBV2 and TRBJ1-2, reads EPEVTQTPSHQVTQMGQEVILRCVPISNHLYFYWYRQILGQKVEFLVSFYNNEISEKSEIFDDQFSVERPDGSNFTLKIRSTKLEDSAMYFCASSGAGGAYGYTFGSGTRLTVV.

The sample holds a few counts of this clonotype. The V call is TRBV5-6, the J call TRBJ1-2; the D is unclear. Germline CDR1 SGHDT, CDR2 YYEEEE. The length of the CDR3 is 14 residues. Trimming cost V 0 bases and J 4 bases, with 10 bases left between them. CDR3 amino acids: CASSLGQVFYGYTF. The CDR3 DNA reads TGTGCCAGCAGCTTGGGGCAAGTATTCTATGGCTACACCTTC.

This clonotype has a single count. The CDR3 DNA sequence: TGTGCCAGCAGCTTCCGGCTACAGGAGAACACCGGGGAGCTGTTTTTT. Amino acid sequence: CASSFRLQENTGELFF. The J gene is TRBJ2-2, the V gene TRBV7-9, with D tentatively TRBD1 (5 bases). The V gene lost 3 bases and the J gene lost 1 base, with 12 bases spanning the gap. CDR1 SEHNR and CDR2 FQNEAQ come from the germline V gene (reference sequence). CDR3 length: 16 residues.

This chain joins TRBV21-1 and TRBJ1-1; TRBD1, the table's D call, lacks a check against the DNA. TRBV21-1 is a documented pseudogene. The CDR3 runs 19 residues. The DNA of the CDR3 is TGTGCCAGCAGCTCTCGAACCGGACAGGCTGAGGGGCTTCGCACTGAAGCTTTCTTT. It specifies CASSSRTGQAEGLRTEAFF.

J is TRBJ1-6 and V is TRBV14; no definite D call. This CDR3 is built from 13 residues. Germline V gives CDR1 SGHDN, CDR2 FVKESK. Trimming removed 1 base from V and 10 bases from J, with 8 bases in between. Written as DNA, the CDR3 is TGTGCCAGCAGCCAAGTCCCCAAGTCACCCCTCCACTTT. It translates to CASSQVPKSPLHF. The entire variable domain, with the rest obtained from reference TRBV14 and TRBJ1-6, is as follows: EAGVTQFPSHSVIEKGQTVTLRCDPISGHDNLYWYRRVMGKEIKFLLHFVKESKQDESGMPNNRFLAERTGGTYSTLKVQPAELEDSGVYFCASSQVPKSPLHFGNGTRLTVT.

This clonotype was counted only a few times. J is TRBJ2-7 and V is TRBV5-1; D remains ambiguous. The germline CDR1 and CDR2 sequences are SGHRS and YFSETQ. V shed 5 bases and J shed 0 bases, with 12 bases lying between them. The CDR3 has 14 amino acids. The CDR3 nucleotides read TGCGCCAGCAGTGAGAGCTTCAGCTCCTACGAGCAGTACTTC. Amino acids: CASSESFSSYEQYF.

This clonotype came up a few times. V usage is TRBV12-3 or TRBV12-4 and J usage is TRBJ1-1; 11 nucleotides align to TRBD1. The CDR3 consists of 15 residues. The V and J ends lost 5 bases and 3 bases, in that order; junction bases with no gene match: 5. The CDR3: CASSAGQGAYTEAFF. The CDR3 DNA is TGTGCCAGCAGTGCCGGACAGGGGGCGTACACTGAAGCTTTCTTT.

This clonotype was seen once. The chain employs TRBV9 and TRBJ2-3; 8 bases match TRBD2. Trimming removed 2 bases from V and 5 bases from J; junction bases left unmatched: 10. Looked up from germline, CDR1 is SGDLS and CDR2 is YYNGEE. The CDR3 runs to 16 residues. The CDR3 DNA reads as TGTGCCAGCAGCGTCGCCCCGCGGGGGGCGGGAGATACGCAGTATTTT. It codes for CASSVAPRGAGDTQYF.

The genes are TRBV7-2 and TRBJ1-6; 8 bases are a match to TRBD1. Germline lookup yields CDR1 SGHTA and CDR2 FQGNSA. The CDR3 has 16 amino acids. With V trimmed by 5 bases and J by 10 bases, 13 bases remained unmatched. CDR3 DNA: TGTGCCAGCAGCGAGACCCCCAGGGGGCAGCGCTCACCCCTCCACTTT. Translating it yields CASSETPRGQRSPLHF.

This chain connects TRBV11-2 to TRBJ2-7; D tentatively fits TRBD1 or TRBD2 (5 bases each). V was trimmed by 4 bases and J by 6 bases, leaving 16 bases between them. Germline V gene data show CDR1 as SGHAT and CDR2 as FQNNGV. The CDR3 runs to 14 residues. The CDR3 DNA is TGTGCCAGCAGCTCGGGGCCTACCCGGGCCGAGCAGTACTTC. Protein product: CASSSGPTRAEQYF.

This clonotype was recorded a few times. The chain couples TRBV5-6 to TRBJ1-1; D might be TRBD1 (5 bases). Germline CDR1 and CDR2: SGHDT and YYEEEE. The V gene lost 4 bases and the J gene lost 0 bases, with 19 bases spanning the gap. CDR3 length equals 17 residues. The CDR3 sequence is CASSARGGGGMNTEAFF. CDR3 bases: TGTGCCAGCAGCGCCCGGGGGGGAGGTGGAATGAACACTGAAGCTTTCTTT.

This clonotype was found many times. The J gene is TRBJ2-3, the V gene TRBV5-1; D gene uncertain. Trimming shortened V by 5 bases and J by 3 bases, and 10 bases separated the two germline ends. Per germline, CDR1 SGHRS and CDR2 YFSETQ. This CDR3 has 13 amino acids. The chain's CDR3 is CASRLHQTDTQYF. The CDR3, as DNA: TGCGCCAGCAGGTTGCATCAGACAGATACGCAGTATTTT.

This clonotype came up many times. This sequence joins TRBV7-6 and TRBJ2-7; TRBD1 matches 8 bases. Germline CDR1 reads SGHVS; CDR2 reads FNYEAQ. V lost 5 bases, J lost 2 bases, and 8 bases stayed unmatched. The CDR3 consists of 15 residues. The CDR3 loop reads CASSAGTGGTYEQYF. The CDR3 DNA reads as TGTGCCAGCAGCGCCGGGACAGGCGGGACCTACGAGCAGTACTTC.

This chain connects TRBV5-4 to TRBJ2-5; D not certain. Looked up from germline, CDR1 is SGHNT and CDR2 is YYREEE (reference sequence). V lost 0 bases to trimming and J lost 5 bases, with 8 bases between them. The CDR3 contains 13 residues. The chain's CDR3 is CASSLGIGETQYF. CDR3 nucleotide sequence: TGTGCCAGCAGCTTGGGTATTGGGGAGACCCAGTACTTC. The variable domain in full, completed from reference TRBV5-4 and TRBJ2-5, reads ETGVTQSPTHLIKTRGQQVTLRCSSQSGHNTVSWYQQALGQGPQFIFQYYREEENGRGNFPPRFSGLQFPNYSSELNVNALELDDSALYLCASSLGIGETQYFGPGTRLLVL.

This clonotype came up a few times. This chain joins TRBV6-2 or TRBV6-3 and TRBJ2-7; D is uncertain. V was pared by 2 bases and J by 2 bases, with 10 bases between. The CDR3 runs 14 residues. Looked up from germline, CDR1 is MNHEY and CDR2 is SVGEGT. The CDR3, as DNA: TGTGCCAGCAGTTACGATGCACAGCCCTACGAGCAGTACTTC. Residues: CASSYDAQPYEQYF.

A few counts support this clonotype. The chain joins TRBV12-3 or TRBV12-4 to TRBJ1-1, with 7 bases that match TRBD1. Trimming at V came to 7 bases and at J to 3 bases, leaving 8 bases not matched to a gene. CDR3 length equals 14 residues. The CDR3 DNA reads TGTGCCAGCACTTCATCAGGGGGGCACACTGAAGCTTTCTTT. This gives the protein CASTSSGGHTEAFF.

The gene calls are TRBV6-5 and TRBJ2-1; no clear D. V lost 4 bases and J 3 bases, leaving 13 bases between the germline ends. Germline CDR1 and CDR2: MNHEY and SVGAGI. The CDR3 consists of 15 residues. DNA of the CDR3: TGTGCCAGCAGTTCGATTGCCGGGTTCTACAATGAGCAGTTCTTC. Translating gives CASSSIAGFYNEQFF.

The chain uses TRBV12-3 or TRBV12-4 and TRBJ1-3; D remains unclear. The CDR3 runs to 15 residues. V dropped 5 bases and J dropped 4 bases, with 15 bases sitting between them. The CDR3 is CASSGSEFWGNTIYF. As DNA, the CDR3 is TGTGCCAGCAGTGGTTCAGAATTTTGGGGAAACACCATATATTTT.

This clonotype occurred a few times. The V gene is TRBV27, the J gene TRBJ2-7, with 8 bases matching TRBD1. The CDR3 length is 16 residues. J was trimmed by 4 bases and V by 0 bases; bases with no gene match: 8. Germline assignment: CDR1 MNHEY and CDR2 SMNVEV (reference sequence). CDR3 sequence: CASSLSLVRGRYEQYF. For the CDR3, the DNA is TGTGCCAGCAGTTTATCCCTTGTCAGGGGGCGGTACGAGCAGTACTTC.

CDR3: CSVAPGTSSNGELFF. The CDR3 nucleotides are TGCAGCGTTGCCCCCGGGACTAGCAGTAACGGGGAGCTGTTTTTT. This chain uses TRBV29-1 with TRBJ2-2; TRBD2 matches at 9 bases. This CDR3 comprises 15 residues. Trimming cost V 4 bases and J 7 bases; bases outside gene matches: 10. Germline CDR1 and CDR2: SQVTM and ANQGSEA.

The table lists this clonotype with a few counts. The rearrangement uses TRBV29-1 and TRBJ2-3; D possibly corresponds to TRBD2 (6 bases). Deletions cut 4 bases from V and 3 bases from J, with 26 bases between. This CDR3 is built from 18 residues. CDR1 is SQVTM and CDR2 is ANQGSEA in the germline V gene. This CDR3 is CSVGPPIPYSRGTDTQYF. Written as DNA, the CDR3 is TGCAGCGTTGGTCCTCCGATTCCGTACTCCCGGGGGACAGATACGCAGTATTTT.

This sequence joins TRBV19 and TRBJ1-5, with a weak D call TRBD1 (5 bases). The CDR3 extends over 14 amino acids. Germline values: CDR1 LNHDA, CDR2 SQIVND (reference sequence). Trimming removed 8 bases from V and 8 bases from J, with 19 bases in between. CDR3 nucleotide sequence: TGTGCCAGTGCCGCGACCAGGGTCGGGGAGCCCCAGCATTTT. Its translation is CASAATRVGEPQHF.

Only a few counts were recorded for this clonotype. The chain carries TRBV30 and TRBJ2-7; 9 bases align to TRBD1. The V segment lost 4 bases and the J segment 4 bases; nucleotides outside the gene matches: 11. CDR1 and CDR2 (germline): GTSNPN, SVGIG (reference sequence). The CDR3 runs 15 residues. The CDR3 here is CAWTERDRGIYEQYF. Here the CDR3 DNA reads TGTGCCTGGACCGAACGTGACAGGGGGATATACGAGCAGTACTTC.

This clonotype was counted a few times. Sequence at one end of the junction differs from germline and may be a read error. The chain links TRBV5-1 to TRBJ2-7, with D possibly matching TRBD2 (6 bases). CDR3 length equals 14 residues. Germline-derived CDR1 and CDR2 are SGHRS and YFSETQ. The chain's CDR3 is CASSPDAVGRKFRF. As DNA, the CDR3 is TGCGCCAGCAGCCCGGACGCTGTGGGGAGGAAGTTTCGCTTC.

This clonotype was detected a few times. J is TRBJ2-5 and V is TRBV12-3 or TRBV12-4; D could derive from TRBD1 or TRBD2 (5 bases each). The CDR3 contains 12 residues. V was trimmed by 5 bases and J by 5 bases, leaving 9 bases between them. The CDR3 DNA is TGTGCCAGCAGTCGGGACGCGGAGACCCAGTACTTC. Translated: CASSRDAETQYF.

This clonotype was counted between two and nine times. The V call is TRBV29-1, the J call TRBJ2-5; TRBD2 might be the D (5 bases). The V gene lost 7 bases and the J gene lost 2 bases, with 8 bases spanning the gap. Germline CDR1 SQVTM, CDR2 ANQGSEA. This CDR3 contains 11 residues. The CDR3 protein is CSGGSQETQYF. The CDR3 coding sequence is TGCAGCGGAGGGAGTCAAGAGACCCAGTACTTC. Together with reference TRBV29-1 and TRBJ2-5, the CDR3 gives the full variable domain: SAVISQKPSRDICQRGTSLTIQCQVDSQVTMMFWYRQQPGQSLTLIATANQGSEATYESGFVIDKFPISRPNLTFSTLTVSNMSPEDSSIYLCSGGSQETQYFGPGTRLLVL.